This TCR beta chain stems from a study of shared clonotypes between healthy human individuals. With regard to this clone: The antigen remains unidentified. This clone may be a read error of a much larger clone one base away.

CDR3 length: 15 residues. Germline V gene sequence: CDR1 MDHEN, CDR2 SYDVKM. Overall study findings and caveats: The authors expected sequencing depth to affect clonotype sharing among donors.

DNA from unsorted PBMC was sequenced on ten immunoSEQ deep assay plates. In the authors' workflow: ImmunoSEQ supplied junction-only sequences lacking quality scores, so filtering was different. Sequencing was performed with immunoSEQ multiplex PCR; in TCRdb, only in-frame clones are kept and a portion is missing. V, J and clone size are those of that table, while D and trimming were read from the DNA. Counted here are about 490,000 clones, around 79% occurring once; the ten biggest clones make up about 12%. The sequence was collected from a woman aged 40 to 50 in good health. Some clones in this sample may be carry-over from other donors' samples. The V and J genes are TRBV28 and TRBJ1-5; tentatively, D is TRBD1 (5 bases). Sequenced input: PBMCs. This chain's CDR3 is CASSPDSYSNRPQHF. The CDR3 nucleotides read TGTGCCAGCAGTCCCGACAGCTATAGCAATCGGCCCCAGCATTTT.